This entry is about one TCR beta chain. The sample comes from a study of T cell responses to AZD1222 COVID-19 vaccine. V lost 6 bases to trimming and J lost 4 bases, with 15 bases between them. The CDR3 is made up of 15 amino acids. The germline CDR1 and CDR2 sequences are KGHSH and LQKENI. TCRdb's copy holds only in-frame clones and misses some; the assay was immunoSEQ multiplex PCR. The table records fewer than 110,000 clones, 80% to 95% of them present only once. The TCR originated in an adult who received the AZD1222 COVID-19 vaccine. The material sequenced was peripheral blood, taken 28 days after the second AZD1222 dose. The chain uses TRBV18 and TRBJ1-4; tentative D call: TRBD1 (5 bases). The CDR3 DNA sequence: TGTGCCAGCTCCCGTTCGGGACGGGATAATGAAAAACTGTTTTTT. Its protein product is CASSRSGRDNEKLFF.